This TCR beta chain was identified during a study of blood T cells in healthy people across ages. Germline V gene lookup returns CDR1 SGHDN and CDR2 FVKESK. The germline V and J ends were trimmed by 4 bases and 8 bases, with 23 bases remaining between them. The CDR3 extends over 16 amino acids. A second PCR, run for 7 to 11 cycles, used a sample-barcoded 5' primer plus a J-beta primer mix. TCRdb re-derived calls from the 5' RACE reads in MiXCR, one entry per CDR3 protein. The sample includes around 820,000 distinct CDR3 sequences, 20% to 30% of them seen just once. The same specimen was also included in a second study, on T cells of mothers and their children. Turning to that study: It was observed that no persistent microchimeric T cell clones could be detected.

The sequenced sample was blood. The TCR was taken from a boy aged 5-17 years in good health. The chain recombines TRBV14 with TRBJ1-2; D is possibly TRBD1 (6 bases). The CDR3 reads CASSPGGHLRRGGYTF. CDR3 nucleotides: TGTGCCAGCAGCCCTGGGGGCCATTTACGAAGAGGGGGCTACACCTTC. The full variable domain, completed using reference TRBV14 and TRBJ1-2, is EAGVTQFPSHSVIEKGQTVTLRCDPISGHDNLYWYRRVMGKEIKFLLHFVKESKQDESGMPNNRFLAERTGGTYSTLKVQPAELEDSGVYFCASSPGGHLRRGGYTFGSGTRLTVV.